This T cell receptor (beta chain) was recorded in a study of T-cell reconstitution after alpha-beta-depleted transplantation in children. This CDR3 is 15 amino acids long. Per germline, CDR1 SEHNR and CDR2 FQNEAQ (reference sequence). V was clipped by 8 bases and J by 3 bases, with 20 bases between them. This clonotype has only a few counts. Researchers prepared the TCRbeta library using unique molecular identifiers, the study reports. One entry per CDR3 protein results from TCRdb running MiXCR on the PCR reads. The sample shows 330,000 or so distinct CDR3 sequences, approximately 10% of them seen only once.

The rearrangement links TRBV7-9 to TRBJ2-7, with D perhaps TRBD2 (7 bases). This clonotype was obtained from a human donor who donated a stem cell graft to a child with acute lymphoblastic leukemia. This sample comprised PBMCs from the stem cell graft donor, obtained from the stem cell graft. CDR3: CASAPGPGGLYEQYF. Here the CDR3 DNA reads TGTGCCAGCGCACCGGGACCCGGGGGGCTCTACGAGCAGTACTTC.